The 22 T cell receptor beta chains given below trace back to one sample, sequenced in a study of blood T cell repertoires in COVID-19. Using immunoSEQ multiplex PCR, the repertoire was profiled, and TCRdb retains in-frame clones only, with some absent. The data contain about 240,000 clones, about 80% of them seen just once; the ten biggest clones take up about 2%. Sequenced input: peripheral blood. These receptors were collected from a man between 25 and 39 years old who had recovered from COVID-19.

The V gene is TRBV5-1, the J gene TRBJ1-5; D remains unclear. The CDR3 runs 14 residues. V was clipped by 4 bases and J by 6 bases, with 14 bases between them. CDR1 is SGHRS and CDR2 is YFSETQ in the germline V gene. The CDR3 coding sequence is TGCGCCAGCAGCATAGCACCGGGTCGTCAGCCCCAGCATTTT. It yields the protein CASSIAPGRQPQHF.

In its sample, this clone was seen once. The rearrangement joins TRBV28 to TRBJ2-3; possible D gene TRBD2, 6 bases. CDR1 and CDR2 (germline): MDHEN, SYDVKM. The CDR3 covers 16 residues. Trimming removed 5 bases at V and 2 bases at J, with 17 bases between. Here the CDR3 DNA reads TGTGCCAGCAGTGGCCGGCTGCGGGGAGTCACAGATACGCAGTATTTT. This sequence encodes CASSGRLRGVTDTQYF.

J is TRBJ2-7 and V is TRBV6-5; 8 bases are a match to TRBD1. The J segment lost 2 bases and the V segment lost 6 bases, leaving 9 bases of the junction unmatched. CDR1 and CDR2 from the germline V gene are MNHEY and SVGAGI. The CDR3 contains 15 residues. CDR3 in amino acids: CASSQGAGLTYEQYV. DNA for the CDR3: TGTGCCAGCAGCCAGGGGGCGGGACTTACCTACGAGCAGTACGTC.

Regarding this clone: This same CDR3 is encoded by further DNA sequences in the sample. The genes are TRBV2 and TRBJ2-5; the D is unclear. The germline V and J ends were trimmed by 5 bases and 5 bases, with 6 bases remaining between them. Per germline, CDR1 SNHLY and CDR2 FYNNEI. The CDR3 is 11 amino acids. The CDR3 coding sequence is TGTGCCAGCAGTATTCAGGAGACCCAGTACTTC. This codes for CASSIQETQYF.

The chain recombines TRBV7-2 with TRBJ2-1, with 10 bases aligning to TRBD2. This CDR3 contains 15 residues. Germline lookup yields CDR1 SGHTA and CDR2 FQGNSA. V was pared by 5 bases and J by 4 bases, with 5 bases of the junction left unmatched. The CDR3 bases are TGTGCCAGCAGCCCCCAAGCGGGGGGGTACAATGAGCAGTTCTTC. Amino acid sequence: CASSPQAGGYNEQFF.

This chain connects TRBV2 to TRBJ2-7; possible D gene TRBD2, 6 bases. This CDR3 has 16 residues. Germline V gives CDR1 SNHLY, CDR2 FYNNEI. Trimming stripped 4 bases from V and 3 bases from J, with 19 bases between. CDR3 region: CASSAVVTRSFYEQYV. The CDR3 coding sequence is TGTGCCAGCAGTGCTGTGGTGACTAGGAGTTTCTACGAGCAGTACGTC.

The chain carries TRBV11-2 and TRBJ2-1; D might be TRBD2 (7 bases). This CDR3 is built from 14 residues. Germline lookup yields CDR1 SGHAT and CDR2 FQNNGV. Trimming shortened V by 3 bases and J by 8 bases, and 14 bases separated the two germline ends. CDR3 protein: CASSFGGGPDEQFF. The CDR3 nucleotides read TGTGCCAGCAGCTTTGGGGGGGGGCCCGATGAGCAGTTCTTC.

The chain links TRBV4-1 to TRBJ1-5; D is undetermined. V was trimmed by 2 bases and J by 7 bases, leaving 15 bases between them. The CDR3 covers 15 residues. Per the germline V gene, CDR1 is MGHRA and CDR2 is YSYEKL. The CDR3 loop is CASSQQAGRRQPQHF. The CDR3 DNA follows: TGCGCCAGCAGCCAACAGGCCGGGAGACGCCAGCCCCAGCATTTT.

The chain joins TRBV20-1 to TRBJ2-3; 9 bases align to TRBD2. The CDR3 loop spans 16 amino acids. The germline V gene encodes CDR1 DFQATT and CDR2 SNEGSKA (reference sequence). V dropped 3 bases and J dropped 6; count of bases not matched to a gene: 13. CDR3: CSASPFRRGGEDTQYF. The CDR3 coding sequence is TGCAGTGCTAGTCCCTTCAGGCGGGGGGGCGAGGATACGCAGTATTTT.

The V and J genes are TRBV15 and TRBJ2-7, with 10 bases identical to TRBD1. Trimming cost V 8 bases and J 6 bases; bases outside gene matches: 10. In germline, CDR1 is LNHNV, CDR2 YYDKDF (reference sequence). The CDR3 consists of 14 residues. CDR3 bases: TGTGCCACCCCCACGAGGGACAGGGGTAGCGAGCAGTACGTC. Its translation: CATPTRDRGSEQYV.

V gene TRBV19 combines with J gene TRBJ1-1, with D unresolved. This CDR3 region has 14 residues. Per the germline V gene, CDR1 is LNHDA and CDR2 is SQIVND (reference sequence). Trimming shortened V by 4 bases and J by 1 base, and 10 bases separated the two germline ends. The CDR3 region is CASSTQRGNTEAFF. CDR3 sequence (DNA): TGTGCCAGTAGTACCCAACGGGGGAACACTGAAGCTTTCTTT.

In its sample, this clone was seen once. CDR3: CATSDSYEGEETQYF. In DNA, the CDR3 is TGTGCCACCAGCGATAGCTATGAAGGTGAAGAGACCCAGTACTTC. The V call is TRBV15, the J call TRBJ2-5; no clear D gene. The CDR3 is 15 residues long. Between the trimmed V and J ends, which lost 5 bases and 3 bases, there was a span of 16 bases. The germline CDR1 and CDR2 sequences are LNHNV and YYDKDF (reference sequence).

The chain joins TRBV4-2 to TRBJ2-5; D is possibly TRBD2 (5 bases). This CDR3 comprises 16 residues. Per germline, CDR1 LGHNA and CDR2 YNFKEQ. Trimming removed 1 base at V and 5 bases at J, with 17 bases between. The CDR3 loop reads CASSQVTPTWEETQYF. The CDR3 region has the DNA TGTGCCAGCAGCCAAGTTACGCCCACATGGGAGGAGACCCAGTACTTC.

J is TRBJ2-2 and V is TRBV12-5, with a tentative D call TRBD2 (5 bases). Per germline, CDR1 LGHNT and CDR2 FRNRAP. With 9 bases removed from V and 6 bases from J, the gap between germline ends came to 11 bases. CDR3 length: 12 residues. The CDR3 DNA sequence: TGTGCTAGCCGTTCGGGATCCGGGGAGCTGTTTTTT. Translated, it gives CASRSGSGELFF.

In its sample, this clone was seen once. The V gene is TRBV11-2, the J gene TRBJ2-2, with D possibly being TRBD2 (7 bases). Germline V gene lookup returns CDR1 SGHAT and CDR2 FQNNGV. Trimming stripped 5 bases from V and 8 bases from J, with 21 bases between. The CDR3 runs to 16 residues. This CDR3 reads CASSRQTSVDSGELFF. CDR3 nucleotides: TGTGCCAGCAGCCGACAAACTAGCGTGGACAGTGGGGAGCTGTTTTTT.

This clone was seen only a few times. The CDR3 bases are TGTGCCAGCAGTGACCCCCCAGGGACACGGTGGGATGAGCAGTTCTTC. Translating gives CASSDPPGTRWDEQFF. V gene TRBV6-1 combines with J gene TRBJ2-1, with a weak D call TRBD1 (6 bases). This CDR3 spans 16 amino acids. Trimming shortened V by 3 bases and J by 8 bases, and 20 bases separated the two germline ends. The V gene's germline CDR1 is MNHNS and CDR2 SASEGT.

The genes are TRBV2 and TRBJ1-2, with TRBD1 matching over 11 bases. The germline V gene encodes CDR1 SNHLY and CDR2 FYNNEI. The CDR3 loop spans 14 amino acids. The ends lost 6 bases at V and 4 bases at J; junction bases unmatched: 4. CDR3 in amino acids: CASSAGQGAYGYTF. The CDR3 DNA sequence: TGTGCCAGCAGCGCCGGACAGGGGGCCTATGGCTACACCTTC.

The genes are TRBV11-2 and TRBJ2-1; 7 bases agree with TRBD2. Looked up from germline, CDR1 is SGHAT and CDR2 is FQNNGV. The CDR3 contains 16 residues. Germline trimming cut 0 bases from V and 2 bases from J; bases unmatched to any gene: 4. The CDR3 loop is CASSLEGTTPYNEQFF. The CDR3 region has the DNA TGTGCCAGCAGCTTAGAGGGGACTACTCCCTACAATGAGCAGTTCTTC. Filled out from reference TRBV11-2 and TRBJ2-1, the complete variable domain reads EAGVAQSPRYKIIEKRQSVAFWCNPISGHATLYWYQQILGQGPKLLIQFQNNGVVDDSQLPKDRFSAERLKGVDSTLKIQPAKLEDSAVYLCASSLEGTTPYNEQFFGPGTRLTVL.

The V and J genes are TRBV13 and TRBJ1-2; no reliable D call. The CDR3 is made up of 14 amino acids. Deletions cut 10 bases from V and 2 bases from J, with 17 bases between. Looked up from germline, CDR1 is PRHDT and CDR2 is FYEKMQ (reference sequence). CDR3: CATLDRGENYGYTF. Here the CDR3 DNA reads TGTGCCACCCTCGATCGCGGGGAGAACTATGGCTACACCTTC.

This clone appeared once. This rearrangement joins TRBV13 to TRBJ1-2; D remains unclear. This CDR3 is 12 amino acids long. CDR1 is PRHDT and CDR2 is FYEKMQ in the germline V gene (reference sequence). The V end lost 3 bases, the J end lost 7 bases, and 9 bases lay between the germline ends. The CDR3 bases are TGTGCCAGCAGCTTCGGGTCCATTGGCTACACCTTC. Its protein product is CASSFGSIGYTF. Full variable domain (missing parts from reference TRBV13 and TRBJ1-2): AAGVIQSPRHLIKEKRETATLKCYPIPRHDTVYWYQQGPGQDPQFLISFYEKMQSDKGSIPDRFSAQQFSDYHSELNMSSLELGDSALYFCASSFGSIGYTFGSGTRLTVV.

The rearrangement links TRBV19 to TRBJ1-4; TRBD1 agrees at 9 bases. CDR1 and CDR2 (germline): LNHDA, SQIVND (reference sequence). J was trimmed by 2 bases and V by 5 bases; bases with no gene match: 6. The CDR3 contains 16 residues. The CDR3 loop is CASSPGQGWTNEKLFF. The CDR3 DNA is TGTGCCAGTAGTCCCGGACAGGGGTGGACTAATGAAAAACTGTTTTTT.

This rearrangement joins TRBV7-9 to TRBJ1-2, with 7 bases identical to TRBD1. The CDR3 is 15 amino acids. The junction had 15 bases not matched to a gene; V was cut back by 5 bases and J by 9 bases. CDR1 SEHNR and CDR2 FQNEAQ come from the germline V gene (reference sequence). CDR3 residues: CASSPLRDSLERYTF. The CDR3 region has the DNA TGTGCCAGCAGCCCACTCCGGGACAGCTTAGAGCGCTACACCTTC. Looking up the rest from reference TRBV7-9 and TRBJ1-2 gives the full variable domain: DTGVSQNPRHKITKRGQNVTFRCDPISEHNRLYWYRQTLGQGPEFLTYFQNEAQLEKSRLLSDRFSAERPKGSFSTLEIQRTEQGDSAMYLCASSPLRDSLERYTFGSGTRLTVV.